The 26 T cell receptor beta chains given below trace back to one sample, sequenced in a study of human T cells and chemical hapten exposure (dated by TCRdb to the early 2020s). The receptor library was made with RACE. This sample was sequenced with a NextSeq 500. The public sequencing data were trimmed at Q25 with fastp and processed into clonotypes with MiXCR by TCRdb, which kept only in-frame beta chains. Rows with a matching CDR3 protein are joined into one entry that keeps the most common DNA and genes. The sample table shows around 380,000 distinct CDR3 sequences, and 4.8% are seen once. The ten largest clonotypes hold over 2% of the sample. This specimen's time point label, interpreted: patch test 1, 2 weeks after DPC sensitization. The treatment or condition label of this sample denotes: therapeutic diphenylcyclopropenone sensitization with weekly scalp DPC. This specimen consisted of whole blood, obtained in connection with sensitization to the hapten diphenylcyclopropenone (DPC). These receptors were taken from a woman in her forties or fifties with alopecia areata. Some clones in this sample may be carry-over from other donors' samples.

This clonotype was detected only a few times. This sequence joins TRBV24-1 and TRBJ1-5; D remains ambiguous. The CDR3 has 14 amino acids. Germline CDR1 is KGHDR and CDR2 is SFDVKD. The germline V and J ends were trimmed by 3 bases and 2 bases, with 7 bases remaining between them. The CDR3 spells CATSDGWGNQPQHF. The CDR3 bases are TGTGCCACCAGTGATGGTTGGGGCAATCAGCCCCAGCATTTT.

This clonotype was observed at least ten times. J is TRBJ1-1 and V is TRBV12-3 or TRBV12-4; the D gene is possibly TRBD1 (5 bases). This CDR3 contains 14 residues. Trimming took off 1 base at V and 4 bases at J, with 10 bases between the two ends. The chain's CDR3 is CASSLGRGITEAFF. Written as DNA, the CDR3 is TGTGCCAGCAGTTTAGGGCGGGGGATCACTGAAGCTTTCTTT.

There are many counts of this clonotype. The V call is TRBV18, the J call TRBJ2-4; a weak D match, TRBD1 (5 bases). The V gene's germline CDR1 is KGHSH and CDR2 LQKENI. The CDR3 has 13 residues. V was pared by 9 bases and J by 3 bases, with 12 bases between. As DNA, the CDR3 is TGTGCCAGTTCAGGGAACTTCAAAAACATTCAGTACTTC. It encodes CASSGNFKNIQYF.

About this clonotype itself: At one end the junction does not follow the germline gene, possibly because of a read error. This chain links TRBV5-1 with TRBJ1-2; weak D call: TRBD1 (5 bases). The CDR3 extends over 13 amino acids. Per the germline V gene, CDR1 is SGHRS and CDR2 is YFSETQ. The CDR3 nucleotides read TGCGCCAGCAGCTTTGGAGGGGACTATGGCTTCACCTTC. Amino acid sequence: CASSFGGDYGFTF.

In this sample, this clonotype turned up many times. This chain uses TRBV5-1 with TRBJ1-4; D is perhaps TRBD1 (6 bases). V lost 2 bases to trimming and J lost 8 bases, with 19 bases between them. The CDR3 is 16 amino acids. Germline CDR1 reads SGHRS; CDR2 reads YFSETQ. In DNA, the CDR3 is TGCGCCAGCAGCTTATCTGGGAGGACAGAGGACGAAAAACTGTTTTTT. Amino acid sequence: CASSLSGRTEDEKLFF.

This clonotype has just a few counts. The DNA of the CDR3 is TGTGCCAGCACTTCCTCAGGGGGCACTTTACTACGGCAGTACTTC. This sequence encodes CASTSSGGTLLRQYF. The chain recombines TRBV27 with TRBJ2-7, with 8 positions matching TRBD1. V lost 7 bases and J lost 9; bases outside the gene matches: 17. Germline CDR1 is MNHEY and CDR2 is SMNVEV (reference sequence). The CDR3 has 15 residues.

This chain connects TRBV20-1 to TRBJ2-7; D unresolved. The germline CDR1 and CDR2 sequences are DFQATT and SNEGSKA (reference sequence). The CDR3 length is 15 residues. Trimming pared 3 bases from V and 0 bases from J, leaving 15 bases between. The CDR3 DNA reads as TGCAGTGCTAGGGCCCGGGCCCCGAGCTCCTACGAGCAGTACTTC. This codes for CSARARAPSSYEQYF.

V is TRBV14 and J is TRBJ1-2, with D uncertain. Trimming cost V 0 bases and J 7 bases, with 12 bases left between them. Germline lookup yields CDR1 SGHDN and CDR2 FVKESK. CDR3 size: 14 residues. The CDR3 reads CASSQDLGSGGYTF. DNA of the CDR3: TGTGCCAGCAGCCAAGATTTGGGTTCAGGTGGCTACACCTTC.

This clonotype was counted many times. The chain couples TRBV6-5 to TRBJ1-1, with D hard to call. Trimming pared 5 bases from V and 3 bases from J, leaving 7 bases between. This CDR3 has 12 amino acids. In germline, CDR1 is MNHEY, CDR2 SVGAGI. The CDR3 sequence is CASSTTDTEAFF. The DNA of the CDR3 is TGTGCCAGCAGTACCACGGACACTGAAGCTTTCTTT.

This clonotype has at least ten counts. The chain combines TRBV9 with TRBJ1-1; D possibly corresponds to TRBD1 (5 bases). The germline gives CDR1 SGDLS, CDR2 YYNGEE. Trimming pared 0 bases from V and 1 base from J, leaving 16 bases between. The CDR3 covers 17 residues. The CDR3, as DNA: TGTGCCAGCAGCGTAGCTACTAAAGTCGGACAGAACACTGAAGCTTTCTTT. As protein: CASSVATKVGQNTEAFF.

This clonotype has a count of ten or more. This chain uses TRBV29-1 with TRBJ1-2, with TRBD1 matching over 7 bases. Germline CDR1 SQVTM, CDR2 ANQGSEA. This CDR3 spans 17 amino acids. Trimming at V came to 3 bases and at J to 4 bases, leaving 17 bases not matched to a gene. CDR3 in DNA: TGCAGCGTTGAGCCCAAGGCAGTACAGGGGATAGGCTATGGCTACACCTTC. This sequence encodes CSVEPKAVQGIGYGYTF.

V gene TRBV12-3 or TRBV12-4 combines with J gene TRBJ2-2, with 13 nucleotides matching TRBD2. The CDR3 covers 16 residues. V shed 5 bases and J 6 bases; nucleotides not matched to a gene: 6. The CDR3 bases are TGTGCCAGCAGTACCCAACTAGCGGGAGGGGCCGGGGAGCTGTTTTTT. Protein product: CASSTQLAGGAGELFF.

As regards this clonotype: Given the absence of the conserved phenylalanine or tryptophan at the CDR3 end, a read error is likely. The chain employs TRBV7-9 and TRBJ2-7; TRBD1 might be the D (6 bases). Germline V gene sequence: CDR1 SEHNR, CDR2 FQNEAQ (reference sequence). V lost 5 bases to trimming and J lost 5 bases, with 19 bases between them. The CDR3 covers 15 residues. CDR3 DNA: TGTGCCAGCAGCCCTGGGCGGGCAGGGGTCGACGAGCAGTACTTG. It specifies CASSPGRAGVDEQYL.

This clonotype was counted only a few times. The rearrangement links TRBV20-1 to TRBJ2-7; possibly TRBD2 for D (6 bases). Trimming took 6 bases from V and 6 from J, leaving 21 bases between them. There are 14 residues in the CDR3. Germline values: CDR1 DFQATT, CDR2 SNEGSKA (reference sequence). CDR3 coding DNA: TGCAGTGCCTCCGGGGGAGCCGGGATGGGCGAGCAGTACTTC. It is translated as CSASGGAGMGEQYF.

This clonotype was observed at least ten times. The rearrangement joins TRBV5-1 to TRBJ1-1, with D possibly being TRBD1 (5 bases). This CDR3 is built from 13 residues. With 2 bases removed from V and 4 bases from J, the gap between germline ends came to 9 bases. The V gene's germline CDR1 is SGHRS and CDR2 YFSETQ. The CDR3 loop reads CASSFVGGTEAFF. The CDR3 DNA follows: TGCGCCAGCAGCTTCGTCGGGGGCACTGAAGCTTTCTTT.

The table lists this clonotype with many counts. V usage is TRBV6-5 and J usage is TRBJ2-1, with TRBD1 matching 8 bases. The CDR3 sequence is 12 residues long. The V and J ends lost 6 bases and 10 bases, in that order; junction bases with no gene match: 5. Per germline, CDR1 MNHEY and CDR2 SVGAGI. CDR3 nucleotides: TGTGCCAGCAGCTTAGACAGGGGCGAGCAGTTCTTC. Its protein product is CASSLDRGEQFF.

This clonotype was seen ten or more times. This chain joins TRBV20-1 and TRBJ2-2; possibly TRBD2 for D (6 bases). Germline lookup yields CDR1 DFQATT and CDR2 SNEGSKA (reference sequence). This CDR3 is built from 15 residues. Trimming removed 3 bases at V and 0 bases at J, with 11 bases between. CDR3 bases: TGCAGTGCTAGTCCGCGGGATTCGAACACCGGGGAGCTGTTTTTT. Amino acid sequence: CSASPRDSNTGELFF.

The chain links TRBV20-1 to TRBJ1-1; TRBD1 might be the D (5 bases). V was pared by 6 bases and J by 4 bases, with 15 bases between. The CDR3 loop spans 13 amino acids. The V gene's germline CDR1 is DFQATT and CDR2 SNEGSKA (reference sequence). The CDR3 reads CSAPGPLSTEAFF. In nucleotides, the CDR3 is TGCAGTGCGCCGGGGCCCCTCAGCACTGAAGCTTTCTTT.

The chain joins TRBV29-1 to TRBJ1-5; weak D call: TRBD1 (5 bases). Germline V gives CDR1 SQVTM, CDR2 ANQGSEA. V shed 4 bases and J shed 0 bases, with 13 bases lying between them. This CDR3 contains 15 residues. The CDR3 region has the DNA TGCAGCGTTGTGGTTACGGGGGATAGCAATCAGCCCCAGCATTTT. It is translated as CSVVVTGDSNQPQHF.

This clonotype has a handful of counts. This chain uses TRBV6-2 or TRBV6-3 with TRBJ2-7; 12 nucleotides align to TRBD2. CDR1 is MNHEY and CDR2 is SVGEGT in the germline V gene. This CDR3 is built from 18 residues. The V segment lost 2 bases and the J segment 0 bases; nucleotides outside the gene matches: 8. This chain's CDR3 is CASSYPSGTSGFSYEQYF. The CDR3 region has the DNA TGTGCCAGCAGTTACCCATCCGGGACTAGCGGGTTCTCCTACGAGCAGTACTTC.

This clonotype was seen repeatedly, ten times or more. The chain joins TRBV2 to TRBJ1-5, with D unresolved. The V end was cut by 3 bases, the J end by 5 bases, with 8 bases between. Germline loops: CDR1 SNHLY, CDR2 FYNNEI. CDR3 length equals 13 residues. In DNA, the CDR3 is TGTGCCAGCAGTGAGGTTCCGGATCAGCCCCAGCATTTT. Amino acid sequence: CASSEVPDQPQHF.

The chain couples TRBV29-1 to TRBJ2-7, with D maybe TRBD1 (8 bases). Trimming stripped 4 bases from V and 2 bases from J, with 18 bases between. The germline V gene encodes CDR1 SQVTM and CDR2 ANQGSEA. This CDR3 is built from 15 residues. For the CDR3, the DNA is TGCAGCGTTGCGGGAGGACAGGGTAAGCCCTACGAGCAGTACTTC. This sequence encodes CSVAGGQGKPYEQYF.

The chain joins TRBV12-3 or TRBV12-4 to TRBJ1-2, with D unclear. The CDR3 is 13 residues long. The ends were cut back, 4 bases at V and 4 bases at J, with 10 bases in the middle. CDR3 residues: CASSSQAFYGYTF. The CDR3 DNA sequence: TGTGCCAGCAGTTCCCAGGCTTTCTATGGCTACACCTTC.

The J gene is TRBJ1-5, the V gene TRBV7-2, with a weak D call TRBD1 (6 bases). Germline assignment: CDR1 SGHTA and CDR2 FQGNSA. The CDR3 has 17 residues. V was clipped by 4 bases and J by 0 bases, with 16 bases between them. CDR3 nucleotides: TGTGCCAGCAGCTCGATGGAGGGGGTTTATAGCAATCAGCCCCAGCATTTT. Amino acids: CASSSMEGVYSNQPQHF.

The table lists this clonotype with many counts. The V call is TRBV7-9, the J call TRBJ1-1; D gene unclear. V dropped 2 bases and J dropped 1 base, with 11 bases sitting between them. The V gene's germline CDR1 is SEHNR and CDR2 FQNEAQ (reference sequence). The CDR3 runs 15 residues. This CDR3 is CASSLSDRGNTEAFF. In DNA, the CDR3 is TGTGCCAGCAGCTTATCAGATCGGGGGAACACTGAAGCTTTCTTT.

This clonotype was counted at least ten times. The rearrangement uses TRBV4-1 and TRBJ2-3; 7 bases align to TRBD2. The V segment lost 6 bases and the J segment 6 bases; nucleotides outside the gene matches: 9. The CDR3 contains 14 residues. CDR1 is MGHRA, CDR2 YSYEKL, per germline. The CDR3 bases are TGCGCCAGCAGAGATAGCGGGCGGACGGATACGCAGTATTTT. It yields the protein CASRDSGRTDTQYF.